Shown below are 28 T cell receptor beta chains from a single sample sequenced in a study of T cell repertoires in cytomegalovirus infection. MiXCR, applied by TCRdb to the reads, yields one record per CDR3 protein. The repertoire holds roughly 200,000 distinct CDR3 sequences, with 17% as singletons. The sequenced material came from CD8+ T cells from PBMCs. These receptor sequences come from a human donor in good health (CMV status not recorded). Some clones in this sample may be carry-over from other donors' samples.

This clonotype appeared many times. The CDR3 is CASSEGNTEAFF. The CDR3 DNA follows: TGTGCCAGCAGTGAAGGAAACACTGAAGCTTTCTTT. The chain uses TRBV6-1 and TRBJ1-1; D is unresolved. Trimming pared 1 base from V and 2 bases from J, leaving 2 bases between. This CDR3 is built from 12 residues. Germline V gives CDR1 MNHNS, CDR2 SASEGT.

V gene TRBV7-7 combines with J gene TRBJ2-7; a possible D gene is TRBD1 (6 bases). With 3 bases removed from V and 3 bases from J, the gap between germline ends came to 12 bases. Looked up from germline, CDR1 is SSHAT and CDR2 is FNYEAQ (reference sequence). The CDR3 length is 14 residues. CDR3 in amino acids: CASSLRTDGYEQYF. DNA of the CDR3: TGTGCCAGCAGCTTGCGGACAGACGGCTACGAGCAGTACTTC.

The chain combines TRBV6-2 or TRBV6-3 with TRBJ2-7; D gene unclear. Germline CDR1 and CDR2: MNHEY and SVGEGT. The CDR3 has 13 residues. With 2 bases removed from V and 3 bases from J, the gap between germline ends came to 8 bases. The CDR3 DNA sequence: TGTGCCAGCAGTTACGCAGGTATCTACGAGCAGTACTTC. Protein product: CASSYAGIYEQYF.

The rearrangement uses TRBV7-8 and TRBJ2-3; TRBD2 is a possible D gene (5 bases). Germline CDR1 is SGHVS and CDR2 is FQNEAQ. The CDR3 runs to 14 residues. V was cut by 2 bases and J by 3 bases, with 9 bases left in between. As DNA, the CDR3 is TGTGCCAGCAGCTTAACTAGGAGTACAGATACGCAGTATTTT. Encoded protein: CASSLTRSTDTQYF. Full variable domain (rest looked up from reference TRBV7-8 and TRBJ2-3): GAGVSQSPRYKVAKRGQDVALRCDPISGHVSLFWYQQALGQGPEFLTYFQNEAQLDKSGLPSDRFFAERPEGSVSTLKIQRTQQEDSAVYLCASSLTRSTDTQYFGPGTRLTVL.

The CDR3 coding sequence is TGTGCTTCTGTAGACGGGGTCAATGAGCAGTTCTTC. Amino acids: CASVDGVNEQFF. The chain is built from TRBV7-9 and TRBJ2-1; the D gene is possibly TRBD2 (5 bases). The CDR3 loop spans 12 amino acids. CDR1 is SEHNR, CDR2 FQNEAQ, per germline (reference sequence).

The chain uses TRBV15 and TRBJ1-4, with 9 positions matching TRBD1. The CDR3 extends over 15 amino acids. Germline-derived CDR1 and CDR2 are LNHNV and YYDKDF (reference sequence). V shed 0 bases, J shed 11 bases, and the junction held 7 bases outside the gene matches. CDR3 sequence reads: CATSRDKGTGRKLFF. CDR3 in DNA: TGTGCCACCAGCAGAGATAAGGGGACAGGGAGGAAACTGTTTTTT.

There are a few counts of this clonotype. J is TRBJ1-2 and V is TRBV29-1; D ambiguous. The V end lost 0 bases, the J end lost 1 base, and 6 bases lay between the germline ends. The CDR3 has 13 amino acids. CDR1 is SQVTM, CDR2 ANQGSEA, per germline. CDR3 DNA sequence: TGCAGCGTTGAAGATCAAGTTAACTATGGCTACACCTTC. Its protein product is CSVEDQVNYGYTF. The variable domain in full, completed from reference TRBV29-1 and TRBJ1-2, reads SAVISQKPSRDICQRGTSLTIQCQVDSQVTMMFWYRQQPGQSLTLIATANQGSEATYESGFVIDKFPISRPNLTFSTLTVSNMSPEDSSIYLCSVEDQVNYGYTFGSGTRLTVV.

This clonotype was recorded a few times. V and J are TRBV4-1 and TRBJ1-1, with D unclear. Per the germline V gene, CDR1 is MGHRA and CDR2 is YSYEKL. CDR3 length equals 14 residues. V lost 0 bases, J lost 1 base, and 6 bases lay in between. The CDR3 spells CASSQDQRNTEAFF. The CDR3 DNA sequence: TGCGCCAGCAGCCAAGATCAGCGGAACACTGAAGCTTTCTTT.

This sequence joins TRBV7-6 and TRBJ1-4; TRBD1 matches 9 bases. Germline assignment: CDR1 SGHVS and CDR2 FNYEAQ. J lost 8 bases, V lost 5 bases, and 6 bases had no gene match. The CDR3 totals 14 residues. CDR3 coding DNA: TGTGCCAGCAGCGATGGACAGGGGAAAGAAAAACTGTTTTTT. It yields the protein CASSDGQGKEKLFF.

The chain joins TRBV28 to TRBJ2-7, with 13 bases aligning to TRBD2. After removal of 1 base from V and 5 bases from J, the junction contained 17 bases not matched to a gene. The CDR3 has 20 amino acids. Germline CDR1 and CDR2: MDHEN and SYDVKM. The CDR3 protein is CASSLLVPGLTSGGANEQYF. The DNA of the CDR3 is TGTGCCAGCAGTTTATTAGTCCCCGGACTTACTAGCGGGGGGGCCAACGAGCAGTACTTC.

This clonotype was recorded a few times. The rearrangement uses TRBV12-3 or TRBV12-4 and TRBJ1-4, with 9 bases that match TRBD1. The CDR3 length is 15 residues. Trimming took 5 bases from V and 8 from J; bases not matched to a gene: 9. CDR3 amino acids: CASSLTGGVGEKLFF. The CDR3 nucleotides read TGTGCCAGCAGTCTCACAGGGGGCGTGGGCGAAAAACTGTTTTTT.

This clonotype showed up many times. This chain connects TRBV7-2 to TRBJ2-7; no definite D call. CDR1 and CDR2 (germline): SGHTA, FQGNSA. Trimming took 5 bases from V and 3 from J, leaving 11 bases between them. The CDR3 runs to 13 residues. Written as DNA, the CDR3 is TGTGCCAGCAGCCCAGGATGGGACTACGAGCAGTACTTC. Its protein product is CASSPGWDYEQYF. Using reference TRBV7-2 and TRBJ2-7 for the parts outside the CDR3, the full variable domain is GAGVSQSPSNKVTEKGKDVELRCDPISGHTALYWYRQSLGQGLEFLIYFQGNSAPDKSGLPSDRFSAERTGGSVSTLTIQRTQQEDSAVYLCASSPGWDYEQYFGPGTRLTVT.

This clonotype was seen a few times. V usage is TRBV28 and J usage is TRBJ2-1; D is perhaps TRBD1 or TRBD2 (6 bases each). Trimming removed 6 bases at V and 5 bases at J, with 20 bases between. The length of the CDR3 is 16 residues. The germline V gene encodes CDR1 MDHEN and CDR2 SYDVKM. The CDR3 spells CASSPDLGGANNEQFF. CDR3 nucleotides: TGTGCCAGCAGCCCAGATCTCGGGGGCGCGAACAATGAGCAGTTCTTC.

Only a few counts were recorded for this clonotype. The rearrangement links TRBV28 to TRBJ2-7, with a possible D match to TRBD1 (6 bases). Germline CDR1 reads MDHEN; CDR2 reads SYDVKM. The length of the CDR3 is 16 residues. Trimming left V 6 bases short and J 0 bases short, with 18 bases between. CDR3 in amino acids: CASSHAWTASSYEQYF. The CDR3 nucleotides read TGTGCCAGCAGCCATGCTTGGACAGCCAGCTCCTACGAGCAGTACTTC.

V is TRBV28 and J is TRBJ1-1; a weak D match, TRBD1 (6 bases). This CDR3 region has 15 residues. Germline loops: CDR1 MDHEN, CDR2 SYDVKM. Deletions cut 7 bases from V and 0 bases from J, with 15 bases between. In DNA form, the CDR3 reads TGTGCCAGCACCCTAGGTGGGGGCCTGAACACTGAAGCTTTCTTT. Translated, it gives CASTLGGGLNTEAFF.

This clonotype has only a few counts. The chain carries TRBV4-2 and TRBJ2-3, with D perhaps TRBD1 or TRBD2 (5 bases each). CDR1 is LGHNA, CDR2 YNFKEQ, per germline. Trimming shortened V by 5 bases and J by 3 bases, and 18 bases separated the two germline ends. The CDR3 is made up of 16 amino acids. The CDR3 sequence is CASSLTGTSATDTQYF. In DNA form, the CDR3 reads TGTGCCAGCAGCTTAACCGGGACCAGCGCAACAGATACGCAGTATTTT.

The chain is built from TRBV5-1 and TRBJ2-2; D is ambiguous. V shed 1 base and J shed 2 bases, with 6 bases lying between them. This CDR3 has 14 residues. CDR1 and CDR2 (germline): SGHRS, YFSETQ. The CDR3 sequence is CASSLSFNTGELFF. CDR3 in DNA: TGCGCCAGCAGCTTGTCGTTCAACACCGGGGAGCTGTTTTTT.

This clonotype showed up just a few times. The rearrangement links TRBV4-1 to TRBJ2-7; D is possibly TRBD2 (6 bases). Germline CDR1 and CDR2: MGHRA and YSYEKL. Trimming cost V 0 bases and J 0 bases, with 15 bases left between them. The CDR3 is 17 residues long. In DNA, the CDR3 is TGCGCCAGCAGCCAAGATATGGGGGGAGAACTCTCCTACGAGCAGTACTTC. Protein sequence: CASSQDMGGELSYEQYF.

This clonotype was detected only a few times. The chain combines TRBV7-9 with TRBJ1-1, with D perhaps matching TRBD1 (5 bases). The CDR3 loop spans 13 amino acids. Germline V gene data show CDR1 as SEHNR and CDR2 as FQNEAQ (reference sequence). With 4 bases removed from V and 6 bases from J, the gap between germline ends came to 12 bases. The CDR3 DNA reads TGTGCCAGCAGCTATTCCCTCAGGGCTGAAGCTTTCTTT. It is translated as CASSYSLRAEAFF.

This clonotype was found a few times. The CDR3 spells CASSLRGRRTSTDTQYF. The CDR3 DNA reads as TGTGCCAGCAGTTTACGGGGGAGGCGGACAAGCACAGATACGCAGTATTTT. The genes are TRBV28 and TRBJ2-3; TRBD2 is a possible D gene (6 bases). CDR1 MDHEN and CDR2 SYDVKM come from the germline V gene. The CDR3 contains 17 residues. The ends were cut back, 2 bases at V and 0 bases at J, with 15 bases in the middle.

The table lists this clonotype with a few counts. The chain carries TRBV20-1 and TRBJ1-5; no firm D call. The CDR3 runs to 13 residues. The V gene lost 5 bases and the J gene lost 4 bases, with 12 bases spanning the gap. Germline-derived CDR1 and CDR2 are DFQATT and SNEGSKA (reference sequence). The chain's CDR3 is CSAYLGRNQPQHF. CDR3 nucleotide sequence: TGCAGTGCTTATCTCGGGCGGAATCAGCCCCAGCATTTT.

The chain uses TRBV12-3 or TRBV12-4 and TRBJ1-1; weak D call: TRBD1 (5 bases). V lost 8 bases and J 5 bases, leaving 21 bases between the germline ends. The CDR3 contains 15 residues. The CDR3 nucleotides read TGTGCCAGCTCTACCCGGGGGGGAGGGAATACTGAAGCTTTCTTT. The encoded protein is CASSTRGGGNTEAFF.

This clonotype has only a few counts. This chain uses TRBV2 with TRBJ2-5, with D perhaps matching TRBD1 (6 bases). V gave up 8 bases and J gave up 4 bases, with 20 bases separating them. The CDR3 loop spans 15 amino acids. The germline gives CDR1 SNHLY, CDR2 FYNNEI. The CDR3 sequence is CASPLAGKTGETQYF. CDR3 in DNA: TGTGCCAGCCCTCTGGCCGGGAAGACAGGAGAGACCCAGTACTTC. Drawing the rest from reference TRBV2 and TRBJ2-5, the complete variable domain is EPEVTQTPSHQVTQMGQEVILRCVPISNHLYFYWYRQILGQKVEFLVSFYNNEISEKSEIFDDQFSVERPDGSNFTLKIRSTKLEDSAMYFCASPLAGKTGETQYFGPGTRLLVL.

This clonotype came up many times. V usage is TRBV4-1 and J usage is TRBJ1-6; D is unresolved. The CDR3 has 12 amino acids. The germline V gene encodes CDR1 MGHRA and CDR2 YSYEKL. V lost 7 bases to trimming and J lost 10 bases, with 11 bases between them. CDR3 bases: TGCGCCAGCAATGTTGGCAACTCACCCCTCCACTTT. Translated, it gives CASNVGNSPLHF.

To note about this clonotype: This may come from a read error, since a much larger clone is one base off. CDR3 DNA: TGTGCCCGCAGAACCGGACAGGGGCCAGACTCCTACGAGCAGTACTTC. Protein product: CARRTGQGPDSYEQYF. The chain has TRBV6-5 and TRBJ2-7, with TRBD1 matching 9 bases. This CDR3 contains 16 residues. CDR1 MNHEY and CDR2 SVGAGI come from the germline V gene.

In its sample, this clonotype was seen a few times. This chain connects TRBV4-1 to TRBJ2-1, with TRBD2 identical over 8 bases. The junction had 10 bases not matched to a gene; V was cut back by 3 bases and J by 9 bases. The CDR3 is made up of 15 amino acids. Germline CDR1 MGHRA, CDR2 YSYEKL. The CDR3: CASSQGPGGAGEQFF. CDR3 bases: TGCGCCAGCAGCCAGGGCCCCGGGGGGGCGGGTGAGCAGTTCTTC.

The V call is TRBV7-9, the J call TRBJ1-3, with D possibly being TRBD1 (5 bases). The CDR3 extends over 14 amino acids. The germline gives CDR1 SEHNR, CDR2 FQNEAQ (reference sequence). With 5 bases removed from V and 2 bases from J, the gap between germline ends came to 10 bases. CDR3 protein: CASSPPTAGNTIYF. The CDR3 nucleotides read TGTGCCAGCAGCCCCCCGACAGCTGGAAACACCATATATTTT.

The chain uses TRBV7-8 and TRBJ1-1, with 11 bases identical to TRBD1. V was clipped by 7 bases and J by 5 bases; unmatched bases: 12. Germline V gene lookup returns CDR1 SGHVS and CDR2 FQNEAQ. The CDR3 extends over 16 amino acids. The CDR3 sequence is CASTWLRDRGETEAFF. For the CDR3, the DNA is TGTGCCAGCACGTGGTTGCGGGACAGGGGGGAGACTGAAGCTTTCTTT.